This TCR beta chain was captured by sequencing in a study of CD8+ T cells in alopecia areata. Regarding the study as a whole: Lesional scalp exceeded normal scalp in clonality, especially in alopecia totalis/universalis.

The CDR3 contains 13 residues. Germline CDR1 and CDR2: SEHNR and FQNEAQ (reference sequence). Deletions cut 5 bases from V and 1 base from J, with 8 bases between. Specimens obtained from alopecia areata patients comprised lesional scalp punch biopsies and peripheral blood. RNA extraction was followed by reverse transcription into cDNA, which acted as the sequencing template. TCRdb keeps only in-frame clones here, not all; method: immunoSEQ multiplex PCR. This sample has 65,000 to 90,000 clones, with 51% found just once. A remark on this clone: The antigen is undetermined.

The chain couples TRBV7-9 to TRBJ2-5; TRBD1 might be the D (6 bases). Material for sequencing was NKG2D-high CD8+ T cells sorted from blood. This receptor was obtained from a human donor with alopecia areata. Here the CDR3 reads CASSPDSQETQYF. CDR3 nucleotides: TGTGCCAGCAGCCCGGACAGCCAAGAGACCCAGTACTTC.